This T cell receptor (beta chain) was identified during a study of T and B cells in COVID-19 patients. Study-wide context: Blood was sampled from COVID-19 patients who were either actively infected or recovered. Study-wide points: Few blood samples existed from mildly ill patients during symptoms or early in severe cases. No sequencing was yet done of CD4+, regulatory or CD8+ subsets, or of SARS-CoV-2-responsive or tetramer+ sorted cells.

BIOMED2 TRB-A/B primer pools were used in multiplex TRB PCR. A single record per CDR3 protein comes from TCRdb applying MiXCR to the multiplex PCR reads. The sample includes roughly 8,100 distinct CDR3 sequences, about 28% of them seen just once. For this clonotype: Its antigen is not known.

CDR1 and CDR2 (germline): MNHNY, SVGAGI (reference sequence). This CDR3 has 13 amino acids. Trimming removed 6 bases from V and 9 bases from J, with 15 bases in between. From blood, about 240-500 ng of genomic DNA served as TRB template. The chain links TRBV6-6 to TRBJ2-1, with a possible D match to TRBD1 (6 bases). The sequence was collected from a human donor with active COVID-19. The sample taken for sequencing was blood. The CDR3 loop is CASSSGPQGEQFF. As DNA, the CDR3 is TGTGCCAGCAGCTCCGGACCACAGGGTGAGCAGTTCTTC.